One and the same sample provided the 23 T cell receptor beta chains below, sequenced in a study of cytomegalovirus exposure and HLA in healthy donors. The PCR employed 60 Vbeta primers together with 13 Jbeta primers. Clones were sequenced by immunoSEQ multiplex PCR, and TCRdb holds only the in-frame ones, with some missing. The table lists 89,000 or so clones, approximately 72% of them singletons. Source material: PBMCs. The receptors were gathered from a man aged 18-30 years in good health and CMV-seropositive.

The rearrangement links TRBV7-3 to TRBJ2-7; 11 positions agree with TRBD1. The CDR3 is 13 residues long. Per germline, CDR1 SGHTA and CDR2 FQGTGA. V gave up 5 bases and J gave up 6 bases; unmatched junction bases: 3. Here the CDR3 reads CASSQGTGGEQYF. In DNA, the CDR3 is TGTGCCAGCAGCCAAGGGACAGGGGGCGAGCAGTACTTC.

This clone was recorded a few times. The gene calls are TRBV4-1 and TRBJ2-7, with 8 bases matching TRBD2. This CDR3 is built from 16 residues. The V gene's germline CDR1 is MGHRA and CDR2 YSYEKL. Trimming cost V 0 bases and J 0 bases; bases outside gene matches: 4. CDR3 region: CASSQEILAGSYEQYF. The CDR3 nucleotides are TGCGCCAGCAGCCAAGAGATCCTAGCGGGCTCCTACGAGCAGTACTTC.

The rearrangement joins TRBV19 to TRBJ1-1; D unresolved. The CDR3 is 13 amino acids. The V and J ends lost 6 bases and 10 bases respectively, with 18 bases between them. Germline V gene lookup returns CDR1 LNHDA and CDR2 SQIVND (reference sequence). CDR3 nucleotide sequence: TGTGCCAGTAGACCCGGGTCCTCGGCGGGAGCTTTCTTT. Protein sequence: CASRPGSSAGAFF.

In the case of this clone: The same CDR3 is also encoded by other DNA sequences in this sample. The chain has TRBV30 and TRBJ1-4; D gene ambiguous. The CDR3 contains 13 residues. The V end lost 0 bases, the J end lost 5 bases, and 7 bases lay between the germline ends. Germline loops: CDR1 GTSNPN, CDR2 SVGIG (reference sequence). CDR3 amino acids: CAWSVRRNEKLFF. The CDR3 nucleotides are TGTGCCTGGAGTGTACGCCGGAATGAAAAACTGTTTTTT.

This rearrangement joins TRBV6-5 to TRBJ1-2, with D perhaps matching TRBD1 (5 bases). The CDR3 spans 13 residues. Trimming took 2 bases from V and 5 from J, leaving 9 bases between them. From germline, CDR1 is MNHEY and CDR2 SVGAGI. The CDR3 bases are TGTGCCAGCAGTTACAATTCAGGGTATGGCTACACCTTC. Its protein is CASSYNSGYGYTF.

This clone was counted only a few times. This chain uses TRBV2 with TRBJ2-2; TRBD1 aligns across 12 bases. Losses at the gene ends were 7 bases for V and 8 bases for J; bases not matched to a gene: 11. Per germline, CDR1 SNHLY and CDR2 FYNNEI. There are 16 residues in the CDR3. DNA for the CDR3: TGTGCCAGCACTGGGACAGGGGGCGTATTTTCGGGGGAGCTGTTTTTT. This sequence encodes CASTGTGGVFSGELFF.

This chain joins TRBV6-1 and TRBJ2-7; tentative D call: TRBD1 (6 bases). The CDR3 is 13 amino acids. The V and J ends lost 6 bases and 1 base respectively, with 10 bases between them. Looked up from germline, CDR1 is MNHNS and CDR2 is SASEGT. CDR3 region: CASRLTGSYEQYF. As DNA, the CDR3 is TGTGCCAGCAGGTTGACAGGTTCCTACGAGCAGTACTTC.

The V call is TRBV6-5, the J call TRBJ2-6, with D possibly TRBD2 on 6 matching bases. CDR1 and CDR2 from the germline V gene are MNHEY and SVGAGI. Between the trimmed V and J ends, which lost 2 bases and 2 bases, there was a span of 7 bases. The CDR3 has 15 residues. In nucleotides, the CDR3 is TGTGCCAGCAGTTACGCGGGGACTGGGGCCAACGTCCTGACTTTC. Encoded protein: CASSYAGTGANVLTF.

The gene calls are TRBV7-9 and TRBJ1-1; D unresolved. This CDR3 spans 11 amino acids. Germline loops: CDR1 SEHNR, CDR2 FQNEAQ (reference sequence). With 4 bases removed from V and 8 bases from J, the gap between germline ends came to 8 bases. Written as DNA, the CDR3 is TGTGCCAGCAGCTACGAAGCGGAAGCTTTCTTT. This translates into CASSYEAEAFF.

This clone turned up a few times. The chain links TRBV10-3 to TRBJ2-5, with a possible D match to TRBD2 (5 bases). The ends were cut back, 5 bases at V and 5 bases at J, with 12 bases in the middle. The germline gives CDR1 ENHRY, CDR2 SYGVKD. CDR3 size: 13 residues. The CDR3 DNA reads as TGTGCCATCAGTCCCCGGGGTGTGGAGACCCAGTACTTC. Translating it yields CAISPRGVETQYF.

Concerning this clone itself: As the CDR3 is not closed by the conserved phenylalanine or tryptophan, this likely results from a read error. The gene calls are TRBV15 and TRBJ1-2; weak D call: TRBD1 (5 bases). Germline V CDR1 and CDR2: LNHNV, YYDKDF (reference sequence). V lost 0 bases to trimming and J lost 8 bases, with 13 bases between them. This CDR3 comprises 14 residues. For the CDR3, the DNA is TGTGCCACCAGCAGAGATTCGGGGGGTACAGGCTACACCGTC. Its protein is CATSRDSGGTGYTV.

This rearrangement joins TRBV18 to TRBJ2-1; TRBD1 aligns across 8 bases. The CDR3 is made up of 17 amino acids. Losses at the gene ends were 3 bases for V and 8 bases for J; bases not matched to a gene: 15. CDR1 is KGHSH and CDR2 is LQKENI in the germline V gene. The DNA for the CDR3 is TGTGCCAGCTCACCTGCCTTAGTTCAGGGGGCTGGTGATGAGCAGTTCTTC. Protein product: CASSPALVQGAGDEQFF.

This chain joins TRBV10-3 and TRBJ1-6, with 7 bases aligning to TRBD1. V trimming: 2 bases; J trimming: 6 bases; junction bases outside the gene matches: 4. The CDR3 contains 15 residues. CDR1 is ENHRY, CDR2 SYGVKD, per germline. CDR3 coding DNA: TGTGCCATCAGTGAGGCGGCAGGGGGTAATTCACCCCTCCACTTT. It is translated as CAISEAAGGNSPLHF.

V usage is TRBV1 and J usage is TRBJ2-7; the table gives TRBD2 as D, unverified against the DNA. TRBV1 is marked as a pseudogene. This CDR3 has 16 residues. The CDR3 sequence: CTSSQGIAGGTYEQYF. CDR3 DNA: TGCACCAGCAGCCAGGGAATAGCGGGGGGTACCTACGAGCAGTACTTC.

This clone is a singleton in its sample. The rearrangement joins TRBV28 to TRBJ1-2, with D perhaps matching TRBD1 (5 bases). Germline V gene lookup returns CDR1 MDHEN and CDR2 SYDVKM. The CDR3 runs to 15 residues. V gave up 4 bases and J gave up 6 bases, with 18 bases separating them. The CDR3 DNA reads as TGTGCCAGCAGTTCCTCAGGAGCAGGGCCCCATGGCTACACCTTC. It translates to CASSSSGAGPHGYTF.

Only a few counts were recorded for this clone. The rearrangement joins TRBV2 to TRBJ2-5, with D possibly TRBD1 on 5 matching bases. The CDR3 has 16 residues. Per germline, CDR1 SNHLY and CDR2 FYNNEI. Trimming cost V 5 bases and J 4 bases, with 20 bases left between them. The CDR3 sequence: CASSSALGAQGETQYF. CDR3 sequence (DNA): TGTGCCAGCAGTTCCGCGCTAGGGGCGCAGGGAGAGACCCAGTACTTC.

The V and J genes are TRBV6-6 and TRBJ1-1; TRBD1 matches at 8 bases. From germline, CDR1 is MNHNY and CDR2 SVGAGI (reference sequence). This CDR3 region has 16 residues. The ends lost 2 bases at V and 1 base at J; junction bases unmatched: 6. CDR3 bases: TGTGCCAGCAGTTACCCACGGGACAGGAAGAACACTGAAGCTTTCTTT. This encodes CASSYPRDRKNTEAFF.

The chain joins TRBV10-2 to TRBJ2-7, with 9 bases lining up with TRBD2. From germline, CDR1 is WSHSY and CDR2 SAAADI. The CDR3 sequence is 18 residues long. Trimming took 3 bases from V and 1 from J; bases not matched to a gene: 13. CDR3 sequence reads: CASSDTLSGGGESYEQYF. CDR3 in DNA: TGCGCCAGCAGTGATACCCTCTCGGGCGGGGGGGAATCCTACGAGCAGTACTTC.

J is TRBJ1-1 and V is TRBV10-3; D is possibly TRBD1 (6 bases). Germline V lookup: CDR1 ENHRY, CDR2 SYGVKD. The CDR3 is made up of 16 amino acids. V was shortened by 4 bases and J by 6 bases, with 21 bases between the two germline ends. CDR3 in DNA: TGTGCCATCAGTGGGCTATTTACTGGGGGCGGCCCTGAAGCTTTCTTT. Protein: CAISGLFTGGGPEAFF.

The chain couples TRBV2 to TRBJ1-6; TRBD1 matches at 9 bases. Per the germline V gene, CDR1 is SNHLY and CDR2 is FYNNEI. This CDR3 is built from 16 residues. Trimming removed 6 bases from V and 6 bases from J; junction bases left unmatched: 9. The CDR3 sequence: CASSLIPGQGNSPLHF. The CDR3 DNA is TGTGCCAGCAGCCTTATCCCGGGACAGGGTAATTCACCCCTCCACTTT.

The chain employs TRBV6-1 and TRBJ2-7, with D perhaps TRBD1 (6 bases). Germline loops: CDR1 MNHNS, CDR2 SASEGT. V was pared by 6 bases and J by 4 bases, with 16 bases between. This CDR3 has 14 amino acids. Written as DNA, the CDR3 is TGTGCCAGCAGGAGACCCGGGACACCTTACGAGCAGTACTTC. Protein product: CASRRPGTPYEQYF.

The chain combines TRBV5-1 with TRBJ1-3; the D is unclear. In germline, CDR1 is SGHRS, CDR2 YFSETQ. The CDR3 length is 14 residues. V gave up 2 bases and J gave up 0 bases, with 6 bases separating them. CDR3 sequence: CASSFSSSGNTIYF. For the CDR3, the DNA is TGCGCCAGCAGCTTTAGTAGCTCTGGAAACACCATATATTTT.

The chain couples TRBV29-1 to TRBJ2-7; 9 positions match TRBD1. Germline V gives CDR1 SQVTM, CDR2 ANQGSEA. CDR3 size: 14 residues. J lost 3 bases, V lost 4 bases, and 7 bases had no gene match. The CDR3 DNA follows: TGCAGCGTTGCGATCATGACAGGGGGCTACGAGCAGTACTTC. Protein product: CSVAIMTGGYEQYF.